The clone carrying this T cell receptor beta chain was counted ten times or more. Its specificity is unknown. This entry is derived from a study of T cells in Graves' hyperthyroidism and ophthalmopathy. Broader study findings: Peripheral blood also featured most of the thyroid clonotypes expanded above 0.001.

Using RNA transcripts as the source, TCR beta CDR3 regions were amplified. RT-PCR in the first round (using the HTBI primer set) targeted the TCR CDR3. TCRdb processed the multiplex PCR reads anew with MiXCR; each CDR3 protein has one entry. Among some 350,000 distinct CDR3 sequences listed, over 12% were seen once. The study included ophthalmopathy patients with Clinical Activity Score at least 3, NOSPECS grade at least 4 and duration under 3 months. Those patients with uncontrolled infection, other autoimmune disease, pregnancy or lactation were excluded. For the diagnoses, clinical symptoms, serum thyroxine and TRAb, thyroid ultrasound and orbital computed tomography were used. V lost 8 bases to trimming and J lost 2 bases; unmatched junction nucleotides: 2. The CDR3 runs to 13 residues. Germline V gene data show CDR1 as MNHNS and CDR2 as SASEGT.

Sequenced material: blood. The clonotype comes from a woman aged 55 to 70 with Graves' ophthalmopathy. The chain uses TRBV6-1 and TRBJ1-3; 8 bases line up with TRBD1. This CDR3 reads CASQDRAGNTIYF. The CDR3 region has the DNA TGTGCCAGCCAGGACAGGGCTGGAAACACCATATATTTT.